This entry features one TCR beta chain sequence. The antigen remains unidentified. The trim removed 7 bases at V and 2 bases at J, leaving 2 bases unmatched. The CDR3 extends over 13 amino acids. Germline V gene data show CDR1 as SGHRS and CDR2 as YFSETQ. The data were produced by immunoSEQ multiplex PCR, yet TCRdb's version contains in-frame clones alone and is incomplete. The sample carries around 110,000 clones, more than 70% recorded once. The data were obtained in a study of T cell responses to AZD1222 COVID-19 vaccine. Study-wide points: Clonal diversity was possibly underestimated, and the donors were mostly white British, with more females. Across the whole spike, CD4 TCRs peaked at regions 160-218 and 743-854.

The V call is TRBV5-1, the J call TRBJ2-2; 7 bases map to TRBD1. The specimen was peripheral blood, collected on day 0 of AZD1222 vaccination. This TCR was sampled from an adult in good health. The CDR3 region has the DNA TGCGCCAGCCGGGACAGAAACACCGGGGAGCTGTTTTTT. This translates into CASRDRNTGELFF.